This entry lists 20 T cell receptor beta chains sequenced from one sample in a study of technical replicates of blood from a handful of donors. The table came from immunoSEQ multiplex PCR; TCRdb's copy has only in-frame clones and leaves some out. This sample has around 70,000 clones, with roughly 94% found just once. Sequences were obtained from T cells isolated from PBMCs. The receptors derive from a human donor in good health.

The chain links TRBV6-5 to TRBJ2-1; 7 bases fit TRBD2. Germline V gene data show CDR1 as MNHEY and CDR2 as SVGAGI. The CDR3 runs to 14 residues. The V segment lost 6 bases and the J segment 8 bases; nucleotides outside the gene matches: 10. In nucleotides, the CDR3 is TGTGCCAGCAGAATCAGGGACTATACCTATGAGCAGTTCTTC. This sequence encodes CASRIRDYTYEQFF.

With respect to this clone: At one end the junction does not follow the germline gene, possibly because of a read error. CDR3 region: CATCRERRETQYF. CDR3 DNA: TGTGCCACCTGCAGGGAAAGGAGAGAGACCCAGTACTTC. The rearrangement uses TRBV15 and TRBJ2-5; a weak D match, TRBD1 (5 bases). The germline CDR1 and CDR2 sequences are LNHNV and YYDKDF (reference sequence). CDR3 length: 13 residues.

This clone was detected only a few times. The V and J genes are TRBV7-2 and TRBJ2-7; D is unclear. Germline-derived CDR1 and CDR2 are SGHTA and FQGNSA. CDR3 length: 12 amino acids. Deletions cut 5 bases from V and 7 bases from J, with 12 bases between. Here the CDR3 DNA reads TGTGCCAGCAGCCGAGAAGTAGAGGAGCAGTACTTC. Translated: CASSREVEEQYF.

This sequence joins TRBV30 and TRBJ1-4, with a possible D match to TRBD1 (6 bases). CDR1 and CDR2 from the germline V gene are GTSNPN and SVGIG (reference sequence). This CDR3 region has 12 residues. V shed 5 bases and J shed 5 bases, with 9 bases lying between them. DNA of the CDR3: TGTGCCTGGGGACAGAGGAATGAAAAACTGTTTTTT. This translates into CAWGQRNEKLFF. Supplemented by reference TRBV30 and TRBJ1-4, the full variable domain reads SQTIHQWPATLVQPVGSPLSLECTVEGTSNPNLYWYRQAAGRGLQLLFYSVGIGQISSEVPQNLSASRPQDRQFILSSKKLLLSDSGFYLCAWGQRNEKLFFGSGTQLSVL.

The J gene is TRBJ1-1, the V gene TRBV19; D is undetermined. Trimming removed 5 bases at V and 5 bases at J, with 15 bases between. This CDR3 region has 14 residues. Germline V lookup: CDR1 LNHDA, CDR2 SQIVND (reference sequence). The CDR3 nucleotides read TGTGCCAGTAGTCCAAACGGGGTGGAAACTGAAGCTTTCTTT. Amino acids: CASSPNGVETEAFF.

This chain uses TRBV7-7 with TRBJ2-5, with D perhaps matching TRBD1 (5 bases). V lost 3 bases, J lost 5 bases, and 13 bases lay in between. The CDR3 has 14 amino acids. CDR1 and CDR2 (germline): SSHAT, FNYEAQ (reference sequence). CDR3 sequence reads: CASSFGFRGETQYF. CDR3 nucleotides: TGTGCCAGCAGCTTCGGTTTTAGGGGCGAGACCCAGTACTTC.

This sequence joins TRBV27 and TRBJ2-2, with D perhaps TRBD2 (6 bases). Germline CDR1 is MNHEY and CDR2 is SMNVEV (reference sequence). The V end lost 5 bases, the J end lost 3 bases, and 19 bases lay between the germline ends. There are 17 residues in the CDR3. CDR3 nucleotide sequence: TGTGCCAGCAGTAACGGGGGAAAGTTCGGGGACACCGGGGAGCTGTTTTTT. Protein: CASSNGGKFGDTGELFF.

This sequence joins TRBV9 and TRBJ1-2; D might be TRBD1 (5 bases). Germline lookup yields CDR1 SGDLS and CDR2 YYNGEE. V lost 1 base and J lost 5, with 15 bases in between. The CDR3 runs 15 residues. CDR3 coding DNA: TGTGCCAGCAGCGTACTCATCTCGGGGGGGTATGGCTACACCTTC. The encoded protein is CASSVLISGGYGYTF.

The V call is TRBV4-1, the J call TRBJ2-7; 11 positions agree with TRBD2. This CDR3 is built from 15 residues. V trimming: 1 base; J trimming: 6 bases; junction bases outside the gene matches: 5. Germline values: CDR1 MGHRA, CDR2 YSYEKL. The CDR3 DNA is TGCGCCAGCAGCCAAGCCCAAGGACTAGCGGGCGAGCAGTACTTC. Amino acids: CASSQAQGLAGEQYF.

The rearrangement joins TRBV6-1 to TRBJ2-7; a possible D gene is TRBD1 (6 bases). V dropped 4 bases and J dropped 5 bases, with 15 bases sitting between them. The CDR3 has 14 residues. Germline V gene data show CDR1 as MNHNS and CDR2 as SASEGT. CDR3 amino acids: CASSGTDRRNEQYF. As DNA, the CDR3 is TGTGCCAGCAGTGGAACCGACAGGCGGAACGAGCAGTACTTC.

J is TRBJ1-2 and V is TRBV9; D is undetermined. The germline CDR1 and CDR2 sequences are SGDLS and YYNGEE. This CDR3 spans 13 amino acids. V gave up 3 bases and J gave up 0 bases, with 6 bases separating them. The chain's CDR3 is CASSAVANYGYTF. The CDR3 coding sequence is TGTGCCAGCAGCGCAGTTGCTAACTATGGCTACACCTTC.

The rearrangement joins TRBV10-3 to TRBJ2-1; 10 nucleotides match TRBD1. Germline CDR1 reads ENHRY; CDR2 reads SYGVKD. With 6 bases clipped from V and 4 bases from J, the junction kept 3 bases outside the gene matches. The CDR3 sequence is 14 residues long. The CDR3 nucleotides read TGTGCCATCAGGCCGGGACAGGGGTACAATGAGCAGTTCTTC. Protein: CAIRPGQGYNEQFF.

V usage is TRBV27 and J usage is TRBJ1-3; D gene uncertain. V lost 10 bases, J lost 3 bases, and 28 bases lay in between. Germline V CDR1 and CDR2: MNHEY, SMNVEV (reference sequence). The CDR3 spans 18 residues. The CDR3 DNA is TGTGCCATTGAGTGGGCAGCTCAAAAGTATGTGCGTGGAAACACCATATATTTT. It is translated as CAIEWAAQKYVRGNTIYF.

The genes are TRBV6-1 and TRBJ2-7, with TRBD2 matching 7 bases. CDR1 and CDR2 (germline): MNHNS, SASEGT. The length of the CDR3 is 15 residues. Unmatched junction bases numbered 8, after V lost 2 bases and J lost 4 bases. For the CDR3, the DNA is TGTGCCAGCAGTGAAAGGCTAGCGGCCCCATACGAGCAGTACTTC. Protein product: CASSERLAAPYEQYF.

CDR3 DNA sequence: TGCGCCAGCAGCCAAGATAGGTGGCAGGGTAAGGATGAAAAACTGTTTTTT. Protein sequence: CASSQDRWQGKDEKLFF. The chain couples TRBV4-1 to TRBJ1-4, with D possibly being TRBD1 (5 bases). This CDR3 is built from 17 residues. Looked up from germline, CDR1 is MGHRA and CDR2 is YSYEKL. The V end was cut by 0 bases, the J end by 6 bases, with 17 bases between.

This clone was picked up one time. The CDR3 loop is CSVAGTSLETQYF. The CDR3 DNA sequence: TGCAGCGTTGCCGGGACTAGCCTAGAGACCCAGTACTTC. V gene TRBV29-1 combines with J gene TRBJ2-5; 9 bases map to TRBD2. Losses at the gene ends were 4 bases for V and 4 bases for J; bases not matched to a gene: 4. Looked up from germline, CDR1 is SQVTM and CDR2 is ANQGSEA. This CDR3 has 13 residues.

V gene TRBV5-1 combines with J gene TRBJ1-2, with D hard to call. Germline V CDR1 and CDR2: SGHRS, YFSETQ. This CDR3 comprises 14 residues. Between the trimmed V and J ends, which lost 6 bases and 8 bases, there was a span of 20 bases. The CDR3: CASTETSTGIGYTF. CDR3 coding DNA: TGCGCCAGCACCGAGACCTCGACGGGGATCGGCTACACCTTC.

The chain couples TRBV14 to TRBJ1-5; D is uncertain. Trimming left V 2 bases short and J 6 bases short, with 26 bases between. Germline V CDR1 and CDR2: SGHDN, FVKESK. The CDR3 totals 19 residues. The CDR3 sequence is CASSQRVGGRGVWTQPQHF. The DNA of the CDR3 is TGTGCCAGCAGCCAACGCGTTGGAGGGCGGGGAGTCTGGACTCAGCCCCAGCATTTT. Complete variable domain (other parts from reference TRBV14 and TRBJ1-5): EAGVTQFPSHSVIEKGQTVTLRCDPISGHDNLYWYRRVMGKEIKFLLHFVKESKQDESGMPNNRFLAERTGGTYSTLKVQPAELEDSGVYFCASSQRVGGRGVWTQPQHFGDGTRLSIL.

The V and J genes are TRBV6-5 and TRBJ1-5, with D uncertain. V was clipped by 2 bases and J by 2 bases, with 7 bases between them. This CDR3 has 14 amino acids. Germline CDR1 MNHEY, CDR2 SVGAGI. The CDR3 spells CASSYVAGNQPQHF. The CDR3 DNA reads TGTGCCAGCAGTTACGTTGCAGGCAATCAGCCCCAGCATTTT.

The genes are TRBV11-3 and TRBJ2-7; possibly TRBD2 for D (5 bases). There are 15 residues in the CDR3. Per germline, CDR1 SGHNT and CDR2 YENEEA. Trimming pared 5 bases from V and 0 bases from J, leaving 14 bases between. DNA for the CDR3: TGTGCCAGCAGCCGTGAGGCAACTAGCTCCTACGAGCAGTACTTC. Protein sequence: CASSREATSSYEQYF. Supplemented by reference TRBV11-3 and TRBJ2-7, the full variable domain reads EAGVVQSPRYKIIEKKQPVAFWCNPISGHNTLYWYLQNLGQGPELLIRYENEEAVDDSQLPKDRFSAERLKGVDSTLKIQPAELGDSAVYLCASSREATSSYEQYFGPGTRLTVT.